This paragraph covers one T cell receptor beta chain sequence. Per the study methods: Reference gene primer amplification in the assay estimated nucleated cell counts. Profiled with immunoSEQ multiplex PCR; TCRdb holds only in-frame clones, not every one. The V and J calls and the clone size are those of that table, but D and trimming were determined from the DNA. The data contain 220,000 or so clones, about 85% of them seen just once; the ten biggest clones take up more than 4.5%. The CDR3 sequence is 16 residues long. V lost 3 bases and J 0 bases, leaving 14 bases between the germline ends. From germline, CDR1 is SEHNR and CDR2 FQNEAQ (reference sequence). The sample originates from a study of blood T cell repertoires in COVID-19. Looking at the study overall: Collection of acute and convalescent COVID-19 samples took place in the United States, Italy and Spain.

The genes are TRBV7-9 and TRBJ1-1, with D perhaps TRBD1 (6 bases). The TCR comes from a woman aged 60 to 75 who had recovered from COVID-19. Material: peripheral blood. CDR3 loop: CASSFSTGWLNTEAFF. The CDR3 DNA is TGTGCCAGCAGCTTTAGTACAGGGTGGTTGAACACTGAAGCTTTCTTT.